These 16 T cell receptor beta chains share one sample of origin, sequenced in a study of patients and donors after allogeneic stem cell transplantation. MiXCR, applied by TCRdb to the RT-PCR reads, yields one record per CDR3 protein. The sample comprises over 350,000 distinct CDR3 sequences, roughly 17% of which are singletons, and 7% to 7.5% rests with the top ten. The sample taken for sequencing was blood, either unsorted or a sorted T cell fraction (not recorded which). Every receptor here comes from a human donor who was either an allogeneic HSCT recipient or a stem cell or donor lymphocyte infusion donor (not recorded which). It is not recorded whose cells these are; they may come from a transplant donor.

This clonotype was picked up a small number of times. This sequence joins TRBV10-3 and TRBJ2-4, with a tentative D call TRBD2 (7 bases). V was trimmed by 0 bases and J by 7 bases, leaving 16 bases between them. Germline CDR1 ENHRY, CDR2 SYGVKD. CDR3 size: 16 residues. CDR3 bases: TGTGCCATCAGTGAGTCTGCGGGGGCCGGGGGGAACATTCAGTACTTC. This codes for CAISESAGAGGNIQYF.

This clonotype was counted a few times. The chain couples TRBV7-2 to TRBJ2-7; TRBD2 agrees at 7 bases. Germline values: CDR1 SGHTA, CDR2 FQGNSA. V was pared by 1 base and J by 2 bases, with 8 bases of the junction left unmatched. The CDR3 runs 16 residues. The CDR3 region is CASSLVGSGLTYEQYF. The CDR3 region has the DNA TGTGCCAGCAGCTTAGTGGGTAGCGGGCTTACCTACGAGCAGTACTTC.

This clonotype came up a few times. This chain connects TRBV5-1 to TRBJ1-1; maybe TRBD1 (6 bases). Trimming cost V 0 bases and J 1 base, with 10 bases left between them. The germline gives CDR1 SGHRS, CDR2 YFSETQ. The CDR3 loop spans 15 amino acids. CDR3 DNA sequence: TGCGCCAGCAGCTTGGGAGGGACATCGAACACTGAAGCTTTCTTT. It codes for CASSLGGTSNTEAFF.

The J gene is TRBJ2-6, the V gene TRBV2; 7 bases map to TRBD1. Trimming took 11 bases from V and 0 from J; bases not matched to a gene: 7. This CDR3 has 15 amino acids. The germline CDR1 and CDR2 sequences are SNHLY and FYNNEI. DNA for the CDR3: TGTGCCTGGGGACAGTCGCACTCTGGGGCCAACGTCCTGACTTTC. Translated, it gives CAWGQSHSGANVLTF.

This clonotype was recorded many times. The V call is TRBV6-1, the J call TRBJ2-2; 9 positions match TRBD2. Germline V CDR1 and CDR2: MNHNS, SASEGT. This CDR3 has 15 amino acids. V lost 6 bases to trimming and J lost 4 bases; unmatched junction nucleotides: 6. The CDR3 DNA sequence: TGTGCCAGCAGGTTAGGACTAGCGACCACCGGGGAGCTGTTTTTT. Residues: CASRLGLATTGELFF.

In this sample, this clonotype turned up many times. V is TRBV20-1 and J is TRBJ2-7; D unresolved. In germline, CDR1 is DFQATT, CDR2 SNEGSKA (reference sequence). Trimming left V 5 bases short and J 0 bases short, with 8 bases between. The CDR3 has 12 amino acids. For the CDR3, the DNA is TGCAGTGCTCCCACACTCTCCTACGAGCAGTACTTC. Encoded protein: CSAPTLSYEQYF.

The gene calls are TRBV29-1 and TRBJ1-6; TRBD1 matches 8 bases. This CDR3 has 13 amino acids. Per germline, CDR1 SQVTM and CDR2 ANQGSEA. The junction had 5 bases not matched to a gene; V was cut back by 6 bases and J by 7 bases. The DNA for the CDR3 is TGCAGCGTCGAGACAGGGGCAAATTCACCCCTCCACTTT. This gives the protein CSVETGANSPLHF.

As DNA, the CDR3 is TGTGCCTGGAGTACCGGGACAGGGTCCTACGAGCAGTACTTC. The encoded protein is CAWSTGTGSYEQYF. The V gene is TRBV30, the J gene TRBJ2-7, with 9 bases that match TRBD1. In germline, CDR1 is GTSNPN, CDR2 SVGIG (reference sequence). The CDR3 loop spans 14 amino acids. V dropped 2 bases and J dropped 1; count of bases not matched to a gene: 3.

This chain joins TRBV4-3 and TRBJ2-4; weak D call: TRBD2 (6 bases). The germline V gene encodes CDR1 LGHNA and CDR2 YSLEER. The CDR3 length is 15 residues. Trimming cost V 1 base and J 7 bases, with 14 bases left between them. The CDR3 DNA sequence: TGCGCCAGCAGCCAAGCGGGGGAACCGGTCAACATTCAGTACTTC. Protein: CASSQAGEPVNIQYF.

The table lists this clonotype with a few counts. The chain uses TRBV12-3 or TRBV12-4 and TRBJ2-2, with TRBD1 identical over 7 bases. J gave up 4 bases and V 7 bases, and 12 bases lay outside the gene matches. The CDR3 runs 16 residues. The CDR3 DNA is TGTGCCAGCATCCGTCGGACAGGCTCGACCACCGGGGAGCTGTTTTTT. It specifies CASIRRTGSTTGELFF.

Here the CDR3 reads CATSTQAGNTEAFF. The CDR3, as DNA: TGTGCCACCAGCACTCAGGCCGGGAACACTGAAGCTTTCTTT. The chain recombines TRBV15 with TRBJ1-1; D gene unclear. Trimming took off 4 bases at V and 1 base at J, with 10 bases between the two ends. This CDR3 is built from 14 residues. The germline V gene has CDR1 LNHNV and CDR2 YYDKDF (reference sequence).

The chain has TRBV2 and TRBJ2-5; TRBD1 matches 7 bases. In germline, CDR1 is SNHLY, CDR2 FYNNEI. This CDR3 has 12 residues. V lost 8 bases, J lost 5 bases, and 5 bases stayed unmatched. CDR3: CASHRGGETQYF. CDR3 DNA sequence: TGTGCCAGCCACAGGGGCGGGGAGACCCAGTACTTC.

The chain combines TRBV12-3 or TRBV12-4 with TRBJ1-6; 8 nucleotides agree with TRBD1. Trimming removed 9 bases from V and 4 bases from J; junction bases left unmatched: 11. The CDR3 covers 16 residues. The CDR3 DNA sequence: TGTGCCAGAGCCTCAGGGGGCTACTCTTATAATTCACCCCTCCACTTT. Protein product: CARASGGYSYNSPLHF.

V and J are TRBV20-1 and TRBJ1-2; 7 bases are shared with TRBD1. Trimming at V came to 6 bases and at J to 3 bases, leaving 7 bases not matched to a gene. CDR1 and CDR2 from the germline V gene are DFQATT and SNEGSKA (reference sequence). The CDR3 spans 13 residues. DNA of the CDR3: TGCAGTGCGAGGCGGGACAGCGACTATGGCTACACCTTC. Protein sequence: CSARRDSDYGYTF.

The V call is TRBV11-2, the J call TRBJ2-7, with 8 bases fitting TRBD2. This CDR3 has 13 residues. Looked up from germline, CDR1 is SGHAT and CDR2 is FQNNGV. V shed 5 bases and J 7 bases; nucleotides not matched to a gene: 7. CDR3 loop: CASSRGRQGEQYF. CDR3 nucleotide sequence: TGTGCCAGCAGCCGCGGGAGGCAAGGGGAGCAGTACTTC.

This clonotype was found a few times. The chain recombines TRBV25-1 with TRBJ1-6, with D hard to call. V shed 1 base and J shed 7 bases, with 14 bases lying between them. This CDR3 is 16 amino acids long. The V gene's germline CDR1 is MGHDK and CDR2 SYGVNS. The CDR3 DNA follows: TGTGCCAGCAGTGAATCGAAGAGGGTTCGGAATTCACCCCTCCACTTT. As protein: CASSESKRVRNSPLHF.